These 30 T cell receptor beta chains came from one sample sequenced in a study of OX40 agonist ivuxolimab in advanced cancers. The table came from immunoSEQ multiplex PCR; TCRdb's copy has only in-frame clones and leaves some out. Of about 80,000 clones in the sample, 75% to 90% were seen once. This sample comprised CD4+ or CD8+ T cells sorted from blood, obtained in a trial of the OX40 agonist ivuxolimab. These receptor sequences come from an adult with an advanced solid tumor such as melanoma, head and neck, liver or kidney cancer.

The sample holds a few counts of this clone. At the DNA level, this CDR3 is encoded by other sequences in the same sample as well. The J gene is TRBJ2-5, the V gene TRBV18, with D unclear. The CDR3 is made up of 11 amino acids. Germline V lookup: CDR1 KGHSH, CDR2 LQKENI. Trimming shortened V by 5 bases and J by 0 bases, and 1 base separated the two germline ends. The CDR3 DNA follows: TGTGCCAGCTCATACCAAGAGACCCAGTACTTC. This encodes CASSYQETQYF.

The V and J genes are TRBV7-9 and TRBJ2-7; perhaps TRBD1 as D (5 bases). The CDR3 loop spans 14 amino acids. The germline gives CDR1 SEHNR, CDR2 FQNEAQ (reference sequence). CDR3 nucleotide sequence: TGTGCAAGCCTGACAGTCGGAAGCTCCTACGAGCAGTACTTC. Translated, it gives CASLTVGSSYEQYF.

The chain uses TRBV6-5 and TRBJ2-5, with D tentatively TRBD2 (5 bases). The end of the DNA fits TRBJ2-7 better, so the J call may be wrong. The CDR3 consists of 14 residues. From germline, CDR1 is MNHEY and CDR2 SVGAGI. CDR3 protein: CASSLSRVSYEQYF. CDR3 DNA sequence: TGTGCCAGCAGTCTCTCGCGGGTCTCCTACGAGCAGTACTTC.

The chain couples TRBV5-1 to TRBJ2-7; 11 nucleotides agree with TRBD2. Germline V gene lookup returns CDR1 SGHRS and CDR2 YFSETQ. The CDR3 spans 16 residues. Trimming at V came to 8 bases and at J to 3 bases, leaving 13 bases not matched to a gene. CDR3 DNA sequence: TGCGCCAGTAGAGGCTCAACTAGCGGGGGAATCTACGAGCAGTACTTC. As protein: CASRGSTSGGIYEQYF. Looking up the rest from reference TRBV5-1 and TRBJ2-7 gives the full variable domain: KAGVTQTPRYLIKTRGQQVTLSCSPISGHRSVSWYQQTPGQGLQFLFEYFSETQRNKGNFPGRFSGRQFSNSRSEMNVSTLELGDSALYLCASRGSTSGGIYEQYFGPGTRLTVT.

The chain carries TRBV19 and TRBJ2-7, with TRBD1 matching 8 bases. CDR1 and CDR2 (germline): LNHDA, SQIVND (reference sequence). The V gene end was trimmed by 5 bases and the J gene end by 5 bases; junction bases not matched to a gene: 11. This CDR3 has 15 residues. CDR3: CASSGGQGWKNEQYF. DNA for the CDR3: TGTGCCAGTAGTGGCGGACAGGGATGGAAGAACGAGCAGTACTTC. Based on the CDR3 plus reference TRBV19 and TRBJ2-7, the full variable domain is DGGITQSPKYLFRKEGQNVTLSCEQNLNHDAMYWYRQDPGQGLRLIYYSQIVNDFQKGDIAEGYSVSREKKESFPLTVTSAQKNPTAFYLCASSGGQGWKNEQYFGPGTRLTVT.

The chain has TRBV30 and TRBJ2-7; D is uncertain. V dropped 3 bases and J dropped 0 bases, with 6 bases sitting between them. The CDR3 is 12 residues long. In germline, CDR1 is GTSNPN, CDR2 SVGIG (reference sequence). CDR3 loop: CAWRTHSYEQYF. CDR3 in DNA: TGTGCCTGGAGAACTCACTCCTACGAGCAGTACTTC.

The chain links TRBV5-4 to TRBJ2-1; 8 nucleotides agree with TRBD2. The CDR3 has 13 residues. Losses at the gene ends were 0 bases for V and 12 bases for J; bases not matched to a gene: 5. The V gene's germline CDR1 is SGHNT and CDR2 YYREEE (reference sequence). The CDR3 spells CASSLAGGLAQFF. In DNA form, the CDR3 reads TGTGCCAGCAGCTTGGCGGGGGGGTTGGCGCAGTTCTTC. The full variable domain, completed using reference TRBV5-4 and TRBJ2-1, is ETGVTQSPTHLIKTRGQQVTLRCSSQSGHNTVSWYQQALGQGPQFIFQYYREEENGRGNFPPRFSGLQFPNYSSELNVNALELDDSALYLCASSLAGGLAQFFGPGTRLTVL.

The chain couples TRBV10-2 to TRBJ2-3, with D possibly called TRBD1 or TRBD2 (6 bases each). This CDR3 region has 14 residues. Trimming took 0 bases from V and 6 from J, leaving 10 bases between them. CDR1 and CDR2 from the germline V gene are WSHSY and SAAADI. The CDR3 region is CASSESGGGDTQYF. CDR3 nucleotide sequence: TGCGCCAGCAGTGAGTCGGGGGGCGGGGATACGCAGTATTTT.

This clone was found a few times. This chain links TRBV27 with TRBJ1-5; D uncertain. The CDR3 covers 12 residues. Trimming cost V 1 base and J 12 bases, with 10 bases left between them. CDR1 is MNHEY and CDR2 is SMNVEV in the germline V gene (reference sequence). The CDR3 region is CASSLFGGIQHF. The DNA for the CDR3 is TGTGCCAGCAGTTTATTTGGCGGCATCCAGCATTTT.

This clone came up a few times. The chain carries TRBV29-1 and TRBJ1-1; 10 nucleotides agree with TRBD1. The CDR3 is made up of 15 amino acids. Germline values: CDR1 SQVTM, CDR2 ANQGSEA. V was pared by 0 bases and J by 5 bases, with 6 bases of the junction left unmatched. The CDR3 bases are TGCAGCGTTGAAGATCGGGACAGGGGAGGGACTGAAGCTTTCTTT. As protein: CSVEDRDRGGTEAFF. Filled out from reference TRBV29-1 and TRBJ1-1, the complete variable domain reads SAVISQKPSRDICQRGTSLTIQCQVDSQVTMMFWYRQQPGQSLTLIATANQGSEATYESGFVIDKFPISRPNLTFSTLTVSNMSPEDSSIYLCSVEDRDRGGTEAFFGQGTRLTVV.

V usage is TRBV30 and J usage is TRBJ1-3, with a weak D call TRBD1 (5 bases). With 7 bases removed from V and 0 bases from J, the gap between germline ends came to 10 bases. Germline-derived CDR1 and CDR2 are GTSNPN and SVGIG (reference sequence). CDR3 size: 13 residues. CDR3 coding DNA: TGTGCCTTGATACAGGCCTCTGGAAACACCATATATTTT. Protein: CALIQASGNTIYF.

V and J are TRBV25-1 and TRBJ1-1, with no clear D. V was shortened by 4 bases and J by 0 bases, with 21 bases between the two germline ends. The CDR3 is 18 residues long. Looked up from germline, CDR1 is MGHDK and CDR2 is SYGVNS. The CDR3 loop is CASSARRARTKMNTEAFF. The CDR3 DNA sequence: TGTGCCAGCAGTGCCCGGAGGGCCAGAACCAAAATGAACACTGAAGCTTTCTTT.

V and J are TRBV28 and TRBJ2-3, with 7 bases lining up with TRBD1. The CDR3 consists of 13 residues. The V segment lost 6 bases and the J segment 0 bases; nucleotides outside the gene matches: 0. The germline gives CDR1 MDHEN, CDR2 SYDVKM. In DNA form, the CDR3 reads TGTGCCAGCAGGGACAGGAGCACAGATACGCAGTATTTT. Its translation is CASRDRSTDTQYF.

Notes on this clone: At one boundary the junction diverges from the germline segment, which might be a read error. Different DNA sequences within this sample yield the same CDR3. This chain connects TRBV5-1 to TRBJ2-1, with D tentatively TRBD1 (6 bases). This CDR3 spans 14 amino acids. CDR1 is SGHRS and CDR2 is YFSETQ in the germline V gene. CDR3 loop: CASASLTGHNEQFF. CDR3 coding DNA: TGCGCCAGCGCCTCTTTGACGGGACACAATGAACAGTTCTTC.

A single count supports this clone. The V and J genes are TRBV6-5 and TRBJ2-2, with D possibly matching TRBD1 (6 bases). The CDR3 length is 13 residues. Looked up from germline, CDR1 is MNHEY and CDR2 is SVGAGI. The V gene lost 8 bases and the J gene lost 7 bases, with 14 bases spanning the gap. CDR3 loop: CASRKGVYGELFF. CDR3 DNA sequence: TGTGCCAGCCGGAAGGGGGTCTACGGGGAGCTGTTTTTT.

This sequence joins TRBV11-2 and TRBJ2-1; D may correspond to TRBD1 or TRBD2 (5 bases each). Germline CDR1 and CDR2: SGHAT and FQNNGV. V lost 5 bases, J lost 4 bases, and 21 bases lay in between. This CDR3 has 17 residues. The CDR3 loop is CASSQIWGIYPYNEQFF. The CDR3, as DNA: TGTGCCAGCAGCCAAATTTGGGGGATTTACCCGTACAATGAGCAGTTCTTC.

The rearrangement links TRBV19 to TRBJ1-1, with 7 bases matching TRBD1. This CDR3 has 15 amino acids. J was trimmed by 5 bases and V by 3 bases; bases with no gene match: 9. Germline CDR1 reads LNHDA; CDR2 reads SQIVND (reference sequence). DNA for the CDR3: TGTGCCAGTAGTATTGACCAGGGGGTGGGGACTGAAGCTTTCTTT. Residues: CASSIDQGVGTEAFF.

This chain joins TRBV5-1 and TRBJ1-3; 8 nucleotides align to TRBD1. V lost 6 bases to trimming and J lost 2 bases; unmatched junction nucleotides: 10. This CDR3 comprises 16 residues. The germline CDR1 and CDR2 sequences are SGHRS and YFSETQ. CDR3 amino acids: CASTSGQGAAGNTIYF. The CDR3 nucleotides are TGCGCCAGCACTTCGGGGCAGGGGGCGGCTGGAAACACCATATATTTT.

The rearrangement joins TRBV20-1 to TRBJ2-7; no definite D call. Germline CDR1 reads DFQATT; CDR2 reads SNEGSKA (reference sequence). The CDR3 is 11 residues long. Deletions cut 5 bases from V and 5 bases from J, with 10 bases between. CDR3: CSASPSHEQYF. The CDR3 DNA reads as TGCAGTGCTTCCCCGAGCCACGAGCAGTACTTC.

The CDR3 DNA follows: TGCGCCAGCAGTGAACCCGGGACAGTGGGTGTGGGGTACGAGCAGTACTTC. The encoded protein is CASSEPGTVGVGYEQYF. The gene calls are TRBV10-1 and TRBJ2-5; 7 positions agree with TRBD1. The closer fit of TRBJ2-7 to the DNA end suggests the J call may be wrong. This CDR3 comprises 17 residues. Germline CDR1 is WNHNN and CDR2 is SYGVQD (reference sequence).

This clone appeared once. One end of the junction varies from germline; a read error may be responsible. Within the sample, other DNA sequences also encode this same CDR3. V gene TRBV2 combines with J gene TRBJ1-2; possibly TRBD1 for D (5 bases). The CDR3 is 16 amino acids. CDR1 is SNHLY, CDR2 FYNNEI, per germline. The CDR3 loop is CASSGSGGYVNYGYTF. The CDR3 DNA is TGTGCCAGCAGTGGTTCCGGGGGTTACGTAAACTATGGCTACACTTTC.

The V gene is TRBV28, the J gene TRBJ1-5; 7 bases are a match to TRBD1. Germline V gives CDR1 MDHEN, CDR2 SYDVKM. The length of the CDR3 is 15 residues. J gave up 2 bases and V 6 bases, and 7 bases lay outside the gene matches. This CDR3 reads CASSKAGGGNQPQHF. CDR3 DNA: TGTGCCAGCAGCAAAGCAGGGGGTGGCAATCAGCCCCAGCATTTT.

The chain has TRBV18 and TRBJ2-1; D is ambiguous. The CDR3 totals 14 residues. Trimming removed 6 bases at V and 6 bases at J, with 15 bases between. From germline, CDR1 is KGHSH and CDR2 LQKENI. CDR3 region: CASSRASSPNEQFF. As DNA, the CDR3 is TGTGCCAGCTCGCGAGCGTCTAGTCCCAATGAGCAGTTCTTC.

The chain links TRBV2 to TRBJ2-2; 9 bases are shared with TRBD2. This CDR3 spans 15 amino acids. J lost 0 bases, V lost 5 bases, and 1 base had no gene match. Germline-derived CDR1 and CDR2 are SNHLY and FYNNEI. The CDR3 sequence is CASSSSGANTGELFF. CDR3 DNA: TGTGCCAGCAGTTCTAGCGGGGCGAACACCGGGGAGCTGTTTTTT.

V usage is TRBV5-4 and J usage is TRBJ2-1, with D possibly being TRBD1 (6 bases). Germline CDR1 is SGHNT and CDR2 is YYREEE (reference sequence). The CDR3 runs to 14 residues. Deletions cut 4 bases from V and 4 bases from J, with 12 bases between. CDR3 bases: TGTGCCAGCAGCCGTCGGACAGCATACAATGAGCAGTTCTTC. Its translation: CASSRRTAYNEQFF.

The sample holds many counts of this clone. The chain recombines TRBV5-4 with TRBJ2-2; D might be TRBD2 (6 bases). Trimming left V 4 bases short and J 5 bases short, with 12 bases between. The germline V gene encodes CDR1 SGHNT and CDR2 YYREEE (reference sequence). The CDR3 is made up of 14 amino acids. The CDR3 loop is CASSPAGKTGELFF. For the CDR3, the DNA is TGTGCCAGCAGCCCGGCGGGGAAAACCGGGGAGCTGTTTTTT.

A note on this clone: Germline is not matched at one junction end, which may reflect a read error. The rearrangement joins TRBV11-2 to TRBJ2-3; 11 bases align to TRBD2. The CDR3 has 16 residues. Germline CDR1 is SGHAT and CDR2 is FQNNGV. The CDR3 here is CASTLAGGRGTDTQYF. CDR3 in DNA: TGTGCCAGCACCTTAGCGGGGGGGCGCGGCACAGATACGCAGTATTTT.

The CDR3 here is CASSLTGAMFSPLHF. The CDR3 DNA follows: TGTGCCAGCAGTCTCACAGGGGCAATGTTTTCACCCCTCCACTTT. The chain recombines TRBV28 with TRBJ1-6; TRBD1 matches 7 bases. Germline values: CDR1 MDHEN, CDR2 SYDVKM. The CDR3 extends over 15 amino acids. Trimming took 5 bases from V and 9 from J; bases not matched to a gene: 10.

The rearrangement links TRBV28 to TRBJ2-7, with 10 bases fitting TRBD2. Germline loops: CDR1 MDHEN, CDR2 SYDVKM. The CDR3 length is 15 residues. Trimming at V came to 4 bases and at J to 5 bases, leaving 8 bases not matched to a gene. CDR3 nucleotide sequence: TGTGCCAGCAGTTGGCTAGCGGGAGTTACCGACGAGCAGTACTTC. Protein sequence: CASSWLAGVTDEQYF.

This clone has only one observation. The rearrangement links TRBV4-1 to TRBJ2-5; no definite D call. The germline V and J ends were trimmed by 2 bases and 1 base, with 8 bases remaining between them. Per germline, CDR1 MGHRA and CDR2 YSYEKL. CDR3 length equals 14 residues. The CDR3 reads CASSQFGRQETQYF. The CDR3 region has the DNA TGCGCCAGCAGCCAATTCGGGCGCCAAGAGACCCAGTACTTC.